The 27 T cell receptor beta chains below come from one sample, sequenced in a study of vaccination effects on CD4 cells after COVID-19. These TCRs are of unknown antigen specificity. In the ViraFEST assay, antigen-specific CD4+ clonotypes were identified by expansion after peptide-pool stimulation. It was after more than 8 days of culture that CD4+ T cells were isolated. Neither prior SARS-CoV-2 infection nor positive nucleocapsid antibodies were present in the vaccine recipients. Clones were sequenced by immunoSEQ multiplex PCR, and TCRdb holds only the in-frame ones, with some missing. The data hold roughly 75,000 clones, with 65% to 85% observed a single time. The material sequenced was CD4+ T cells from PBMCs cultured with HCoV-OC43 spike peptides, taken before COVID-19 vaccination. Subset meaning: HCoV-OC43 spike overlapping peptide pool stimulation. These receptor sequences come from a human donor who received a COVID-19 vaccine.

The chain combines TRBV7-9 with TRBJ2-1; 9 nucleotides agree with TRBD2. CDR3 length equals 19 residues. The germline V gene encodes CDR1 SEHNR and CDR2 FQNEAQ (reference sequence). The trim removed 4 bases at V and 8 bases at J, leaving 21 bases unmatched. The CDR3 nucleotides read TGTGCCAGCAGCTGGGGAGCGGGGGGCCCGCCCGGGTTTGTGTATGAGCAGTTCTTC. As protein: CASSWGAGGPPGFVYEQFF. The full variable domain, rest sourced from reference TRBV7-9 and TRBJ2-1, is DTGVSQNPRHKITKRGQNVTFRCDPISEHNRLYWYRQTLGQGPEFLTYFQNEAQLEKSRLLSDRFSAERPKGSFSTLEIQRTEQGDSAMYLCASSWGAGGPPGFVYEQFFGPGTRLTVL.

The chain recombines TRBV5-6 with TRBJ1-2, with TRBD1 as a possible D gene (6 bases). The CDR3 loop spans 14 amino acids. Germline V gene lookup returns CDR1 SGHDT and CDR2 YYEEEE. Trimming pared 5 bases from V and 4 bases from J, leaving 15 bases between. This chain's CDR3 is CASRGRGASYGYTF. CDR3 nucleotide sequence: TGTGCCAGCAGGGGCAGGGGCGCGAGCTATGGCTACACCTTC.

The chain joins TRBV7-3 to TRBJ1-1; D is perhaps TRBD1 (5 bases). The germline gives CDR1 SGHTA, CDR2 FQGTGA. The V gene lost 5 bases and the J gene lost 3 bases, with 13 bases spanning the gap. This CDR3 spans 14 amino acids. Here the CDR3 DNA reads TGTGCCAGCAGCGTGCAGGGAGTTGACACTGAAGCTTTCTTT. It is translated as CASSVQGVDTEAFF.

The chain has TRBV28 and TRBJ1-2; unclear D gene. Trimming removed 7 bases at V and 0 bases at J, with 6 bases between. The germline V gene encodes CDR1 MDHEN and CDR2 SYDVKM. The CDR3 extends over 12 amino acids. CDR3 DNA: TGTGCCAGCACAGCAACTAACTATGGCTACACCTTC. Translated: CASTATNYGYTF.

The chain has TRBV29-1 and TRBJ2-5, with D perhaps TRBD1 or TRBD2 (5 bases each). The germline V and J ends were trimmed by 5 bases and 6 bases, with 13 bases remaining between them. The length of the CDR3 is 12 residues. Germline CDR1 and CDR2: SQVTM and ANQGSEA. The CDR3 loop is CSVRGGSQTQYF. The CDR3 bases are TGCAGCGTTCGGGGCGGGTCGCAGACCCAGTACTTC. Based on the CDR3 plus reference TRBV29-1 and TRBJ2-5, the full variable domain is SAVISQKPSRDICQRGTSLTIQCQVDSQVTMMFWYRQQPGQSLTLIATANQGSEATYESGFVIDKFPISRPNLTFSTLTVSNMSPEDSSIYLCSVRGGSQTQYFGPGTRLLVL.

The gene calls are TRBV19 and TRBJ1-5, with 8 bases that match TRBD1. The CDR3 spans 15 residues. The V and J ends lost 3 bases and 4 bases, in that order; junction bases with no gene match: 5. Germline V gene sequence: CDR1 LNHDA, CDR2 SQIVND (reference sequence). CDR3 region: CASSISWTGNQPQHF. CDR3 sequence (DNA): TGTGCCAGTAGTATTTCCTGGACAGGGAATCAGCCCCAGCATTTT.

The chain recombines TRBV30 with TRBJ1-1; D possibly corresponds to TRBD1 (6 bases). The V gene's germline CDR1 is GTSNPN and CDR2 SVGIG (reference sequence). The V end was cut by 2 bases, the J end by 2 bases, with 9 bases between. This CDR3 contains 13 residues. CDR3 region: CAWSRGPNTEAFF. The DNA for the CDR3 is TGTGCCTGGAGTCGGGGGCCAAACACTGAAGCTTTCTTT. Full variable domain (missing parts from reference TRBV30 and TRBJ1-1): SQTIHQWPATLVQPVGSPLSLECTVEGTSNPNLYWYRQAAGRGLQLLFYSVGIGQISSEVPQNLSASRPQDRQFILSSKKLLLSDSGFYLCAWSRGPNTEAFFGQGTRLTVV.

The chain employs TRBV10-3 and TRBJ1-1, with a weak D call TRBD1 (5 bases). Germline V gives CDR1 ENHRY, CDR2 SYGVKD. Trimming stripped 5 bases from V and 0 bases from J, with 16 bases between. The length of the CDR3 is 16 residues. CDR3 coding DNA: TGTGCCATCAGTCAGGTCCCCGGGGCCATGAACACTGAAGCTTTCTTT. The encoded protein is CAISQVPGAMNTEAFF.

The rearrangement joins TRBV5-4 to TRBJ2-2, with TRBD1 identical over 8 bases. In germline, CDR1 is SGHNT, CDR2 YYREEE (reference sequence). The CDR3 extends over 13 amino acids. V dropped 2 bases and J dropped 7; count of bases not matched to a gene: 1. The CDR3 sequence: CASSFDRGGELFF. CDR3 nucleotides: TGTGCCAGCAGCTTTGACAGGGGCGGGGAGCTGTTTTTT.

This clone was seen more than once but under ten times. Written as DNA, the CDR3 is TGTGCCAGCAGCTTGGTTAAACAGGGTGAAAACACCATATATTTT. Its translation: CASSLVKQGENTIYF. The V and J genes are TRBV5-6 and TRBJ1-3; maybe TRBD1 (6 bases). In germline, CDR1 is SGHDT, CDR2 YYEEEE. Trimming removed 0 bases at V and 6 bases at J, with 13 bases between. There are 15 residues in the CDR3.

J is TRBJ1-2 and V is TRBV3-1 (or the pseudogene TRBV3-2), with 8 bases identical to TRBD1. Per germline, CDR1 LGHDT and CDR2 YNNKEL (reference sequence). The CDR3 totals 14 residues. The ends lost 8 bases at V and 6 bases at J; junction bases unmatched: 11. This CDR3 reads CASGQGNVLNGYTF. CDR3 coding DNA: TGTGCCAGCGGACAGGGAAATGTGCTCAATGGCTACACCTTC.

The genes are TRBV5-1 and TRBJ2-4; D remains ambiguous. The CDR3 covers 15 residues. Germline V gene lookup returns CDR1 SGHRS and CDR2 YFSETQ. The V and J ends lost 0 bases and 0 bases respectively, with 7 bases between them. The CDR3 DNA follows: TGCGCCAGCAGCTTGGCGGCAGCAGCCAAAAACATTCAGTACTTC. This codes for CASSLAAAAKNIQYF.

CDR3 amino acids: CASTPSGANVLTF. CDR3 coding DNA: TGTGCCAGCACCCCATCTGGGGCCAACGTCCTGACTTTC. The chain is built from TRBV12-3 or TRBV12-4 and TRBJ2-6; D unresolved. The V and J ends lost 7 bases and 1 base respectively, with 5 bases between them. The CDR3 has 13 residues.

The gene calls are TRBV11-2 and TRBJ1-2; a possible D gene is TRBD1 (6 bases). V was clipped by 4 bases and J by 5 bases, with 11 bases between them. Germline assignment: CDR1 SGHAT and CDR2 FQNNGV. The CDR3 has 13 amino acids. The chain's CDR3 is CASSSDRSYGYTF. CDR3 sequence (DNA): TGTGCCAGCAGCTCCGACAGGAGTTATGGCTACACCTTC.

For this clone: Additional DNA sequences in this sample encode the identical CDR3. This sequence joins TRBV2 and TRBJ2-3; TRBD2 agrees at 11 bases. J was trimmed by 1 base and V by 3 bases; bases with no gene match: 9. From germline, CDR1 is SNHLY and CDR2 FYNNEI. The CDR3 totals 18 residues. The CDR3 loop is CASSDGLAGGRGTDTQYF. In DNA form, the CDR3 reads TGTGCCAGCAGTGACGGCCTAGCGGGGGGCCGGGGCACAGATACGCAGTATTTT.

There are a few counts of this clone. This chain connects TRBV5-4 to TRBJ2-1; 9 bases are shared with TRBD2. Germline trimming cut 1 base from V and 4 bases from J; bases unmatched to any gene: 6. CDR3 length: 16 amino acids. Germline V lookup: CDR1 SGHNT, CDR2 YYREEE (reference sequence). The CDR3 DNA follows: TGTGCCAGCAGCTTGTCCCTAGCGGGGCGTTACAATGAGCAGTTCTTC. Translation: CASSLSLAGRYNEQFF.

This chain uses TRBV24-1 with TRBJ2-1; 9 nucleotides match TRBD1. Germline V gene data show CDR1 as KGHDR and CDR2 as SFDVKD. This CDR3 contains 14 residues. V lost 3 bases and J lost 7; bases outside the gene matches: 3. CDR3 region: CATSDPGQGNEQFF. The DNA for the CDR3 is TGTGCCACCAGTGATCCCGGACAGGGGAATGAGCAGTTCTTC.

The chain uses TRBV6-6 and TRBJ1-4, with D tentatively TRBD1 (6 bases). The CDR3 sequence is 15 residues long. Looked up from germline, CDR1 is MNHNY and CDR2 is SVGAGI (reference sequence). Trimming left V 4 bases short and J 0 bases short, with 9 bases between. The CDR3 loop reads CASSFHRATNEKLFF. The DNA of the CDR3 is TGTGCCAGCAGTTTTCACAGGGCAACTAATGAAAAACTGTTTTTT.

The chain links TRBV25-1 to TRBJ2-3, with 9 bases that match TRBD2. The CDR3 is 14 amino acids. Germline values: CDR1 MGHDK, CDR2 SYGVNS. V was clipped by 1 base and J by 6 bases; unmatched bases: 2. The CDR3 reads CASSESSGVDTQYF. CDR3 nucleotide sequence: TGTGCCAGCAGTGAATCTAGCGGGGTGGATACGCAGTATTTT.

The chain employs TRBV28 and TRBJ1-4, with 10 nucleotides matching TRBD1. CDR1 and CDR2 from the germline V gene are MDHEN and SYDVKM. With V trimmed by 5 bases and J by 4 bases, 1 base remained unmatched. The CDR3 has 14 residues. DNA of the CDR3: TGTGCCAGCAGTCGGACAGGGGGTAATGAAAAACTGTTTTTT. Its translation: CASSRTGGNEKLFF.

The chain recombines TRBV20-1 with TRBJ2-2, with a tentative D call TRBD1 (5 bases). CDR3 length: 14 residues. V lost 3 bases and J lost 1, with 9 bases in between. In germline, CDR1 is DFQATT, CDR2 SNEGSKA (reference sequence). The CDR3 spells CSASRGGNTGELFF. DNA for the CDR3: TGCAGTGCTAGTAGGGGCGGGAACACCGGGGAGCTGTTTTTT.

This clone is a singleton in its sample. The chain links TRBV27 to TRBJ1-6, with 9 bases identical to TRBD1. Germline lookup yields CDR1 MNHEY and CDR2 SMNVEV (reference sequence). This CDR3 is 15 amino acids long. J lost 1 base, V lost 6 bases, and 1 base had no gene match. The CDR3 nucleotides read TGTGCCAGCAGGACAGGGGGGTCCTATAATTCACCCCTCCACTTT. Protein sequence: CASRTGGSYNSPLHF.

This clone was detected only a few times. The chain recombines TRBV7-2 with TRBJ1-1; tentative D call: TRBD1 (5 bases). Trimming removed 5 bases at V and 1 base at J, with 14 bases between. This CDR3 comprises 15 residues. Germline V lookup: CDR1 SGHTA, CDR2 FQGNSA. Here the CDR3 DNA reads TGTGCCAGCAGCCTGAGGACATCCGGGAACACTGAAGCTTTCTTT. Protein product: CASSLRTSGNTEAFF.

This chain connects TRBV5-1 to TRBJ2-5; 10 positions agree with TRBD2. CDR3 size: 15 residues. Trimming cost V 6 bases and J 4 bases; bases outside gene matches: 9. CDR1 SGHRS and CDR2 YFSETQ come from the germline V gene. CDR3 in DNA: TGCGCCAGCACTCCGCGAGCGGGGGGGCCAGAGACCCAGTACTTC. Translating gives CASTPRAGGPETQYF.

There are a few counts of this clone. The gene calls are TRBV5-1 and TRBJ1-4; unclear D gene. V was cut by 6 bases and J by 5 bases, with 11 bases left in between. The CDR3 has 13 amino acids. Germline V gene lookup returns CDR1 SGHRS and CDR2 YFSETQ. The CDR3 nucleotides read TGCGCCAGCACTCGTGGAGGCAATGAAAAACTGTTTTTT. Amino acid sequence: CASTRGGNEKLFF.

This clone occurred a few times. The chain combines TRBV19 with TRBJ1-1, with a possible D match to TRBD1 (6 bases). V was trimmed by 8 bases and J by 6 bases, leaving 25 bases between them. The CDR3 totals 16 residues. Germline lookup yields CDR1 LNHDA and CDR2 SQIVND (reference sequence). This CDR3 reads CASSLGGRGPIAEAFF. The CDR3 DNA reads as TGTGCCAGTTCCCTAGGGGGACGGGGGCCTATCGCTGAAGCTTTCTTT.

V gene TRBV7-2 combines with J gene TRBJ2-4; 10 bases match TRBD2. CDR1 is SGHTA, CDR2 FQGNSA, per germline. The V and J ends lost 3 bases and 0 bases, in that order; junction bases with no gene match: 2. There are 16 residues in the CDR3. The CDR3: CASSFSSGGAKNIQYF. CDR3 nucleotides: TGTGCCAGCAGCTTCTCTAGCGGGGGAGCCAAAAACATTCAGTACTTC.